The source of this TCR beta chain is a study of shared clonotypes between healthy human individuals. Study background: CD4 naive and CD4 memory each took three plates per donor, while CD8 naive took two and CD8 memory one.

Germline loops: CDR1 SGHNT, CDR2 YYREEE (reference sequence). The junction had 1 base not matched to a gene; V was cut back by 0 bases and J by 8 bases. The CDR3 runs 14 residues. The study ran the assay at deep level. Across several immunoSEQ plates, the genomic DNA of each subset was split evenly. As processed by the authors: Filtering of immunoSEQ junctional sequences could not match full-length read filtering. Repertoires were generated with immunoSEQ multiplex PCR, while TCRdb's copy carries only in-frame clones and drops some. The DNA was the basis for D and trimming; V, J and clone size are from that table. The sample includes approximately 2.5 million clones, around nine tenths of them seen just once.

The TCR was taken from a man between 18 and 29 years old in good health. The rearrangement joins TRBV5-4 to TRBJ1-3; TRBD1 matches at 11 bases. The sequenced sample was naive CD4+ T cells sorted from blood. The subset denotes: CD45RA+ positively selected. CDR3 in DNA: TGTGCCAGCAGCTTGGGGGACAGGGGGGACACCATATATTTT. It encodes CASSLGDRGDTIYF.